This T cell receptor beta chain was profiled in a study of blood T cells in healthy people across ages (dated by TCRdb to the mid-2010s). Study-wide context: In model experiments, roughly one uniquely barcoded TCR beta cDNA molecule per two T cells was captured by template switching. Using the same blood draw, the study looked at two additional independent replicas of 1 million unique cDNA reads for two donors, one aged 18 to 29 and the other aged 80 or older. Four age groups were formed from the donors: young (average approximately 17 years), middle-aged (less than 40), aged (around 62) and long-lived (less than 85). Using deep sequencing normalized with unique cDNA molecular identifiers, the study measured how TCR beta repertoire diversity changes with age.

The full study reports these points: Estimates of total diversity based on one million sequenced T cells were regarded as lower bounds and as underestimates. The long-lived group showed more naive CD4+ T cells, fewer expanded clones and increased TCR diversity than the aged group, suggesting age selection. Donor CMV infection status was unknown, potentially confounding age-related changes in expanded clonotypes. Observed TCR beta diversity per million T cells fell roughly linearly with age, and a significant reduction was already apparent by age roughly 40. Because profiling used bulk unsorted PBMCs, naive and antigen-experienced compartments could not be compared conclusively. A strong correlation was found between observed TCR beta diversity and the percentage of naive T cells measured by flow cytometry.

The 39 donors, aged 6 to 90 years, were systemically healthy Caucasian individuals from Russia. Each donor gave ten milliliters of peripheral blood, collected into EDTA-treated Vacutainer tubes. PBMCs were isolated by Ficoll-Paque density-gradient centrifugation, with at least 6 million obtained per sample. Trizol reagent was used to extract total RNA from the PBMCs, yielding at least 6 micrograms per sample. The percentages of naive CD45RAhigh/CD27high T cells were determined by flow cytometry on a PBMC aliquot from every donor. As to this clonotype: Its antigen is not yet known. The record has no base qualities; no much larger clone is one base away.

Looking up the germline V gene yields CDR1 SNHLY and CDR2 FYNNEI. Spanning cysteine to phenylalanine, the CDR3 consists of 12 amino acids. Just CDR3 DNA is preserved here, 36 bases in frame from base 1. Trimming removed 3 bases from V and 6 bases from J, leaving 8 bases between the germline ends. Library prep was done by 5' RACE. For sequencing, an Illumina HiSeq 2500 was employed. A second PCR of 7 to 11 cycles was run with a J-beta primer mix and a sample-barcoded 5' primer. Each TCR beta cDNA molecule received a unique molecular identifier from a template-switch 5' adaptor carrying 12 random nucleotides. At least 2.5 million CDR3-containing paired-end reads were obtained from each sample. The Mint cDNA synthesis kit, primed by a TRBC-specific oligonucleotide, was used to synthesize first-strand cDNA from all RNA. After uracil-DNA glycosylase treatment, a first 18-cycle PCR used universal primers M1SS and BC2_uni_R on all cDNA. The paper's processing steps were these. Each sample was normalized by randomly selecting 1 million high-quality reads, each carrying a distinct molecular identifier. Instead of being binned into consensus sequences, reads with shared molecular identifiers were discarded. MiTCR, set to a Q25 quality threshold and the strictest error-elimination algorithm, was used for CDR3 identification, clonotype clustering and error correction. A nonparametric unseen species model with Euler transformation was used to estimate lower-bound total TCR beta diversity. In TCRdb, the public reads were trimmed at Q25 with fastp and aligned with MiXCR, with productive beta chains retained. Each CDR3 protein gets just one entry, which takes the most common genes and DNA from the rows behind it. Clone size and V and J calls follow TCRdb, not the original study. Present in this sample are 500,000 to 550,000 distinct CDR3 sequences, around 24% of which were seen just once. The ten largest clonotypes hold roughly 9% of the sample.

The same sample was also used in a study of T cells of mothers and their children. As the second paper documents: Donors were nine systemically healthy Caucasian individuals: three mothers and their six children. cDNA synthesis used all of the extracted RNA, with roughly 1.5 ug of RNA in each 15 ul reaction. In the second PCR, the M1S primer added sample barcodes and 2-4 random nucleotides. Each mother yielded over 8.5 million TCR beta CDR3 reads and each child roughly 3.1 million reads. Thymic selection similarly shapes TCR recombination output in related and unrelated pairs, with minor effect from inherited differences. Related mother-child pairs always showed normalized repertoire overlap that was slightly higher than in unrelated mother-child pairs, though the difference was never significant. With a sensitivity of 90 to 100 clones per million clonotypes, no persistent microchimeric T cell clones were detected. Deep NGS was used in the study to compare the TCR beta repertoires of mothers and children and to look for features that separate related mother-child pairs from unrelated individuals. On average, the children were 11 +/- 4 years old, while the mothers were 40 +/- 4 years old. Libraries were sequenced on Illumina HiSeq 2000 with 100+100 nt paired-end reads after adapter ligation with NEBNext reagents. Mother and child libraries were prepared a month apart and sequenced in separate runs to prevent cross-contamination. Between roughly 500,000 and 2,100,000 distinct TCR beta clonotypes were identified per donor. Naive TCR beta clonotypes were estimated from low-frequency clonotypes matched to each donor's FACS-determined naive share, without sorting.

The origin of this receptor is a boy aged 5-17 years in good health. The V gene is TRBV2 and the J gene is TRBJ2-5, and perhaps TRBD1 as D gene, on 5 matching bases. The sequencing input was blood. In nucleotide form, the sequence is TGTGCCAGCAGTGATGACAGTCAGACCCAGTACTTC. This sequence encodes CASSDDSQTQYF.